This TCR beta chain was retrieved from a study of shared clonotypes between healthy human individuals. Study outcomes and limitations: Sorted-subset samples were not fully sequenced, rarefaction indicated. Exclusively blood specimens were collected; tissue repertoires likely differ.

Produced via immunoSEQ multiplex PCR; TCRdb's table is partial and in-frame only. Here the sample spans about 2.1 million clones, 90% to 95% being singletons. To note about this clone: As yet, its antigen is unknown.

This CDR3 spans 14 amino acids. Germline V gene data show CDR1 as MNHEY and CDR2 as SMNVEV (reference sequence). V was pared by 8 bases and J by 0 bases, with 11 bases between. CD45RO-negative CD8 cells positively selected for CCR7 made up the naive population, which excluded terminally differentiated effector memory CD45RA+ cells. Sample: naive CD8+ T cells from PBMCs. The clonotype was recovered from a man aged 18 to 35 in good health. Some clones in this sample may be carry-over from other donors' samples. The rearrangement links TRBV27 to TRBJ1-5; no clear D. In DNA, the CDR3 is TGTGCCAGCTGCGAGAGCAGTAGCAATCAGCCCCAGCATTTT. Its protein product is CASCESSSNQPQHF.